Following are 22 T cell receptor beta chains from one sample sequenced in a study of PD-1 blockade in mismatch repair-deficient tumors (TCRdb year 2017). The library came from the immunoSEQ multiplex PCR assay. Held by TCRdb, this immuneACCESS table contains in-frame sequences only and omits some clones. Under half of the omission traces to an unresolved V gene where checked; the cause of the rest is unknown. This sample holds more than 50,000 clones; around 88% were observed only once. Jointly, the top ten make up approximately 14% of the sample. The material sequenced was peripheral blood, taken 52 weeks after starting pembrolizumab. Receptor source: an adult with mismatch repair-deficient cancer.

This clone was counted once. Here the CDR3 DNA reads TGCAGCGTTTCCTCCCCGCAGGGGGCCGCCTCTAATGGCTACACCTTC. It codes for CSVSSPQGAASNGYTF. The rearrangement joins TRBV29-1 to TRBJ1-2; TRBD1 matches at 8 bases. CDR3 length equals 16 residues. The germline V gene has CDR1 SQVTM and CDR2 ANQGSEA. Trimming removed 5 bases from V and 6 bases from J; junction bases left unmatched: 17.

The J gene is TRBJ2-1, the V gene TRBV27, with TRBD2 matching over 11 bases. The length of the CDR3 is 15 residues. V trimming: 2 bases; J trimming: 4 bases; junction bases outside the gene matches: 1. Germline CDR1 MNHEY, CDR2 SMNVEV (reference sequence). The chain's CDR3 is CASSLGTSGYNEQFF. The DNA for the CDR3 is TGTGCCAGCAGTTTAGGGACTAGCGGATACAATGAGCAGTTCTTC.

V is TRBV2 and J is TRBJ2-1; D is possibly TRBD1 or TRBD2 (5 bases each). The CDR3 totals 13 residues. V dropped 7 bases and J dropped 6 bases, with 13 bases sitting between them. Germline V CDR1 and CDR2: SNHLY, FYNNEI. The CDR3 region is CASKRFGGNEQFF. Written as DNA, the CDR3 is TGTGCCAGCAAGAGGTTTGGGGGCAATGAGCAGTTCTTC. The full variable domain, its missing parts supplied by reference TRBV2 and TRBJ2-1, is EPEVTQTPSHQVTQMGQEVILRCVPISNHLYFYWYRQILGQKVEFLVSFYNNEISEKSEIFDDQFSVERPDGSNFTLKIRSTKLEDSAMYFCASKRFGGNEQFFGPGTRLTVL.

The V and J genes are TRBV7-2 and TRBJ2-7, with TRBD2 matching 8 bases. Germline V gene sequence: CDR1 SGHTA, CDR2 FQGNSA. V was clipped by 5 bases and J by 0 bases; unmatched bases: 3. This CDR3 has 14 amino acids. CDR3 residues: CASSGGRSSYEQYF. The DNA of the CDR3 is TGTGCCAGCAGCGGCGGGAGGAGCTCCTACGAGCAGTACTTC.

The V call is TRBV6-6, the J call TRBJ1-1, with D hard to call. This CDR3 spans 12 amino acids. V was pared by 3 bases and J by 7 bases, with 9 bases between. CDR1 is MNHNY and CDR2 is SVGAGI in the germline V gene (reference sequence). CDR3 DNA sequence: TGTGCCAGCAGTTATCTCGATGGTGAAGCTTTCTTT. As protein: CASSYLDGEAFF.

This clone was observed a single time. V usage is TRBV27 and J usage is TRBJ2-7, with D possibly being TRBD1 or TRBD2 (5 bases each). The V end was cut by 6 bases, the J end by 1 base, with 13 bases between. CDR1 MNHEY and CDR2 SMNVEV come from the germline V gene (reference sequence). The CDR3 length is 14 residues. The CDR3 nucleotides read TGTGCCAGCAGAGATCCGGGACGGTCCTACGAGCAGTACTTC. Translated: CASRDPGRSYEQYF.

Written as DNA, the CDR3 is TGCAGCGTCCGGGATCGGCTGGGCGGGGAGACCCAGTACTTC. Translated: CSVRDRLGGETQYF. The genes are TRBV29-1 and TRBJ2-5; maybe TRBD2 (5 bases). Trimming left V 6 bases short and J 5 bases short, with 19 bases between. Germline lookup yields CDR1 SQVTM and CDR2 ANQGSEA. This CDR3 has 14 residues.

V gene TRBV2 combines with J gene TRBJ1-1; 7 nucleotides line up with TRBD1. After removal of 11 bases from V and 2 bases from J, the junction contained 8 bases not matched to a gene. CDR1 is SNHLY, CDR2 FYNNEI, per germline. The CDR3 spans 13 residues. CDR3 coding DNA: TGTGCCTCCCAACGGACAGGCAACACTGAAGCTTTCTTT. Protein sequence: CASQRTGNTEAFF.

V is TRBV5-4 and J is TRBJ2-3, with D unclear. The V end lost 4 bases, the J end lost 9 bases, and 15 bases lay between the germline ends. This CDR3 is 13 amino acids long. The germline V gene encodes CDR1 SGHNT and CDR2 YYREEE (reference sequence). The CDR3, as DNA: TGTGCCAGCAGCCCTCTCGGGCAGGTCACGCAGTATTTT. Protein: CASSPLGQVTQYF.

The chain uses TRBV29-1 and TRBJ2-1; D unresolved. Per the germline V gene, CDR1 is SQVTM and CDR2 is ANQGSEA. The CDR3 consists of 11 residues. V lost 3 bases, J lost 5 bases, and 5 bases lay in between. The CDR3 nucleotides are TGCAGCGTTGACCGGGACAATGAGCAGTTCTTC. It yields the protein CSVDRDNEQFF.

The V call is TRBV27, the J call TRBJ1-1; D is undetermined. CDR3 size: 12 residues. Trimming stripped 8 bases from V and 0 bases from J, with 7 bases between. Germline assignment: CDR1 MNHEY and CDR2 SMNVEV (reference sequence). CDR3: CASAKVNTEAFF. For the CDR3, the DNA is TGTGCCAGCGCTAAGGTGAACACTGAAGCTTTCTTT.

CDR3 region: CASSPEANVLTF. DNA for the CDR3: TGTGCCAGCAGCCCGGAGGCCAACGTCCTGACTTTC. The rearrangement uses TRBV7-9 and TRBJ2-6; D gene uncertain. V lost 5 bases to trimming and J lost 6 bases, with 5 bases between them. The CDR3 covers 12 residues. Germline-derived CDR1 and CDR2 are SEHNR and FQNEAQ (reference sequence). Based on the CDR3 plus reference TRBV7-9 and TRBJ2-6, the full variable domain is DTGVSQNPRHKITKRGQNVTFRCDPISEHNRLYWYRQTLGQGPEFLTYFQNEAQLEKSRLLSDRFSAERPKGSFSTLEIQRTEQGDSAMYLCASSPEANVLTFGAGSRLTVL.

This clone was seen a single time. The chain couples TRBV6-6 to TRBJ2-7; unclear D gene. The CDR3 runs 11 residues. Germline V lookup: CDR1 MNHNY, CDR2 SVGAGI (reference sequence). Trimming took 4 bases from V and 4 from J, leaving 5 bases between them. The CDR3 here is CASSFQYEQYF. CDR3 DNA: TGTGCCAGCAGTTTTCAGTACGAGCAGTACTTC.

This clone has only a few counts. This chain connects TRBV27 to TRBJ2-7; 8 bases map to TRBD1. After removal of 5 bases from V and 3 bases from J, the junction contained 3 bases not matched to a gene. CDR1 MNHEY and CDR2 SMNVEV come from the germline V gene (reference sequence). This CDR3 has 13 amino acids. CDR3 nucleotide sequence: TGTGCCAGCAGTGGGACAGGCTTCTACGAGCAGTACTTC. This codes for CASSGTGFYEQYF.

Here the CDR3 reads CASRVGHLAYEQYF. CDR3 DNA: TGTGCCAGCAGAGTAGGACATCTTGCCTACGAGCAGTACTTC. The V call is TRBV28, the J call TRBJ2-7, with a tentative D call TRBD1 (5 bases). Trimming removed 6 bases at V and 2 bases at J, with 14 bases between. The CDR3 contains 14 residues. CDR1 and CDR2 from the germline V gene are MDHEN and SYDVKM.

The rearrangement links TRBV2 to TRBJ2-7, with 7 positions matching TRBD1. The V and J ends lost 6 bases and 6 bases, in that order; junction bases with no gene match: 8. The CDR3 runs 13 residues. The germline V gene has CDR1 SNHLY and CDR2 FYNNEI. The CDR3 nucleotides are TGTGCCAGCAGAGATGGGACAGACGGCGAGCAGTACTTC. Translated, it gives CASRDGTDGEQYF.

The V and J genes are TRBV2 and TRBJ2-6; possibly TRBD1 for D (6 bases). V shed 2 bases and J shed 9 bases, with 17 bases lying between them. Germline CDR1 and CDR2: SNHLY and FYNNEI. The CDR3 is made up of 16 amino acids. The CDR3 DNA reads TGTGCCAGCAGTGAATCCCTAACAGGGATTGTCAACGTCCTGACTTTC. Amino acid sequence: CASSESLTGIVNVLTF.

V is TRBV10-3 and J is TRBJ2-3; 8 bases are a match to TRBD2. Germline V gene data show CDR1 as ENHRY and CDR2 as SYGVKD. The junction had 13 bases not matched to a gene; V was cut back by 4 bases and J by 4 bases. The CDR3 extends over 17 amino acids. In DNA form, the CDR3 reads TGTGCCATCAGTGGGAGGGGGGGCAAAGCGGGAGCAGATACGCAGTATTTT. Translated, it gives CAISGRGGKAGADTQYF.

The rearrangement uses TRBV7-9 and TRBJ2-2; D unresolved. V shed 1 base and J shed 5 bases, with 8 bases lying between them. The germline V gene encodes CDR1 SEHNR and CDR2 FQNEAQ (reference sequence). The CDR3 is 14 amino acids. This CDR3 reads CASSLGSETGELFF. In DNA, the CDR3 is TGTGCCAGCAGCTTAGGCAGTGAGACCGGGGAGCTGTTTTTT.

The sample holds one count of this clone. The chain employs TRBV10-3 and TRBJ2-1; 9 nucleotides agree with TRBD2. J gave up 5 bases and V 9 bases, and 5 bases lay outside the gene matches. From germline, CDR1 is ENHRY and CDR2 SYGVKD. The CDR3 length is 13 residues. The CDR3, as DNA: TGTGCCATAAGCCTAGCGGGGAACAATGAGCAGTTCTTC. It codes for CAISLAGNNEQFF.

The rearrangement joins TRBV11-2 to TRBJ2-2; D unclear. Between the trimmed V and J ends, which lost 5 bases and 7 bases, there was a span of 11 bases. The germline gives CDR1 SGHAT, CDR2 FQNNGV. There are 13 residues in the CDR3. The CDR3 DNA is TGTGCCAGCAGCCTACCACGAGGCGGGGAGCTGTTTTTT. Protein sequence: CASSLPRGGELFF. The full variable domain, in which reference TRBV11-2 and TRBJ2-2 provide the parts outside the CDR3, is EAGVAQSPRYKIIEKRQSVAFWCNPISGHATLYWYQQILGQGPKLLIQFQNNGVVDDSQLPKDRFSAERLKGVDSTLKIQPAKLEDSAVYLCASSLPRGGELFFGEGSRLTVL.

The chain links TRBV6-5 to TRBJ2-7; 9 bases are shared with TRBD1. With V trimmed by 6 bases and J by 2 bases, 5 bases remained unmatched. Germline loops: CDR1 MNHEY, CDR2 SVGAGI. This CDR3 has 14 amino acids. CDR3 nucleotide sequence: TGTGCCAGCAGGGCCGGGACAGGGACCTACGAGCAGTACTTC. Translation gives CASRAGTGTYEQYF.